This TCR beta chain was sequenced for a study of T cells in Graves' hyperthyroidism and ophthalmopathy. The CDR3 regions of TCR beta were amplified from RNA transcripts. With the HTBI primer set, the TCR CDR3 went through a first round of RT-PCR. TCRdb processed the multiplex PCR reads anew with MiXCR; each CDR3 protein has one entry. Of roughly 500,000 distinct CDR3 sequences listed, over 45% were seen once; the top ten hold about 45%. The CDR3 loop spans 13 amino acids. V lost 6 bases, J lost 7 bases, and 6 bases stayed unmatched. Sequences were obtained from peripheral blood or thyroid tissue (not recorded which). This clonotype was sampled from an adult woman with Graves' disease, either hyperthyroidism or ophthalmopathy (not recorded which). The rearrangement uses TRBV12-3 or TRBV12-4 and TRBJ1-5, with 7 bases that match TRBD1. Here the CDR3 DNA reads TGTGCCAGCAGAAACAGGGGTGGGCAGCCCCAGCATTTT. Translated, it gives CASRNRGGQPQHF.